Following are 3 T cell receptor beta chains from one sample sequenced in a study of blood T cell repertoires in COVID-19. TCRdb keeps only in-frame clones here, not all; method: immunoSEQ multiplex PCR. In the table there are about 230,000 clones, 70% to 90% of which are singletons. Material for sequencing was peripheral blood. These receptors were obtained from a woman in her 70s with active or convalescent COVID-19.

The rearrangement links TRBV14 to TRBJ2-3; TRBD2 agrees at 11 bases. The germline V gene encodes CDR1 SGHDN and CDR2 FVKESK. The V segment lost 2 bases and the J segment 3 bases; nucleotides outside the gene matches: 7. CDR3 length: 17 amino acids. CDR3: CASSQLAGGGGTDTQYF. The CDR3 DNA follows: TGTGCCAGCAGCCAACTAGCGGGAGGCGGTGGAACAGATACGCAGTATTTT.

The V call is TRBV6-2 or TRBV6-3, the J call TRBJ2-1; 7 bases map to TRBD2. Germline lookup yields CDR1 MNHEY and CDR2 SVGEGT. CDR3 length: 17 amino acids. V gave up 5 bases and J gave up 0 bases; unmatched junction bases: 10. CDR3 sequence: CASSGFLGGSSYNEQFF. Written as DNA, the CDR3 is TGTGCCAGCAGTGGGTTTCTTGGCGGGAGCTCCTACAATGAGCAGTTCTTC.

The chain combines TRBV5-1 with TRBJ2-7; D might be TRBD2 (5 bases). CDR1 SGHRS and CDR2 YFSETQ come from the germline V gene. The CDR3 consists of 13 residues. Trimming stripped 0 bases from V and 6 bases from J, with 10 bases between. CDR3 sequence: CASSLVGGGEQYF. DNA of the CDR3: TGCGCCAGCAGCTTGGTGGGCGGAGGCGAGCAGTACTTC.